The 13 T cell receptor beta chains below were found in one sample sequenced in a study of CD8+CD57+ T cells in acquired aplastic anemia. The template for TCR beta VDJ and CDR3 sequence profiling was genomic DNA. MiXCR, applied by TCRdb to the reads, yields one record per CDR3 protein. The sample has approximately 270,000 distinct CDR3 sequences, 56% seen once; the top ten hold roughly 8%. The sequenced sample consisted of sorted CD4+, CD8+, or CD8+CD57+ T cells (not recorded which) from PBMCs. These receptors all come from a human donor with severe aplastic anemia or a healthy control (not recorded which).

To note about this clonotype: Germline is not matched at one junction end, which may reflect a read error. J is TRBJ1-1 and V is TRBV5-1, with D perhaps TRBD1 (5 bases). Germline lookup yields CDR1 SGHRS and CDR2 YFSETQ. The CDR3 loop spans 13 amino acids. In nucleotides, the CDR3 is TGCGCCAGCAGTTTGGACATACTAGCCAGCGCTTTCTTT. Protein product: CASSLDILASAFF.

This clonotype showed up many times. J is TRBJ2-5 and V is TRBV7-2; D perhaps matches TRBD1 (6 bases). Trimming took off 4 bases at V and 1 base at J, with 10 bases between the two ends. Germline values: CDR1 SGHTA, CDR2 FQGNSA. CDR3 size: 14 residues. CDR3 sequence: CASSSLDSQETQYF. Written as DNA, the CDR3 is TGTGCCAGCAGCTCGTTGGACAGCCAAGAGACCCAGTACTTC. The full variable domain, its missing parts supplied by reference TRBV7-2 and TRBJ2-5, is GAGVSQSPSNKVTEKGKDVELRCDPISGHTALYWYRQSLGQGLEFLIYFQGNSAPDKSGLPSDRFSAERTGGSVSTLTIQRTQQEDSAVYLCASSSLDSQETQYFGPGTRLLVL.

This chain links TRBV18 with TRBJ2-2, with D unresolved. From germline, CDR1 is KGHSH and CDR2 LQKENI. Trimming shortened V by 0 bases and J by 4 bases, and 6 bases separated the two germline ends. The CDR3 is 14 residues long. In nucleotides, the CDR3 is TGTGCCAGCTCACCACCGCGAGTCACCGGGGAGCTGTTTTTT. It yields the protein CASSPPRVTGELFF.

This clonotype was detected ten times or more. The V gene is TRBV30, the J gene TRBJ2-1; no definite D call. V gave up 3 bases and J gave up 6 bases, with 9 bases separating them. Germline V gene lookup returns CDR1 GTSNPN and CDR2 SVGIG (reference sequence). This CDR3 is 12 amino acids long. Here the CDR3 DNA reads TGTGCCTGGAGGAGGTCCGGCAATGAGCAGTTCTTC. Its protein product is CAWRRSGNEQFF.

Only a few counts were recorded for this clonotype. The V and J genes are TRBV12-3 or TRBV12-4 and TRBJ2-7; TRBD2 is a possible D gene (5 bases). The germline V and J ends were trimmed by 6 bases and 7 bases, with 19 bases remaining between them. There are 14 residues in the CDR3. The CDR3 DNA is TGTGCCAGCAGCCCACTAATAGATTCGGGGGAGCAGTACTTC. Amino acid sequence: CASSPLIDSGEQYF.

The rearrangement joins TRBV7-2 to TRBJ2-7, with D possibly being TRBD1 (5 bases). Germline CDR1 SGHTA, CDR2 FQGNSA. The germline V and J ends were trimmed by 5 bases and 2 bases, with 16 bases remaining between them. The CDR3 consists of 15 residues. DNA for the CDR3: TGTGCCAGCAGCCCAACCCAGGGCAGGGCCTACGAGCAGTACTTC. This codes for CASSPTQGRAYEQYF.

The genes are TRBV19 and TRBJ2-2, with TRBD2 as a possible D gene (5 bases). This CDR3 has 14 residues. The germline V gene has CDR1 LNHDA and CDR2 SQIVND (reference sequence). V was shortened by 2 bases and J by 7 bases, with 11 bases between the two germline ends. The CDR3 sequence is CASSISGISGELFF. As DNA, the CDR3 is TGTGCCAGTAGTATATCCGGGATAAGCGGGGAGCTGTTTTTT. The full variable domain, in which reference TRBV19 and TRBJ2-2 provide the parts outside the CDR3, is DGGITQSPKYLFRKEGQNVTLSCEQNLNHDAMYWYRQDPGQGLRLIYYSQIVNDFQKGDIAEGYSVSREKKESFPLTVTSAQKNPTAFYLCASSISGISGELFFGEGSRLTVL.

This clonotype has only a few counts. The chain recombines TRBV15 with TRBJ1-2; no firm D call. Germline lookup yields CDR1 LNHNV and CDR2 YYDKDF (reference sequence). The CDR3 extends over 12 amino acids. V lost 1 base, J lost 6 bases, and 6 bases lay in between. CDR3 sequence (DNA): TGTGCCACCAGCAGAGGGGGAGATGGCTACACCTTC. It specifies CATSRGGDGYTF.

The gene calls are TRBV29-1 and TRBJ2-6; no definite D call. The V gene lost 2 bases and the J gene lost 3 bases, with 8 bases spanning the gap. Germline-derived CDR1 and CDR2 are SQVTM and ANQGSEA. The CDR3 extends over 14 amino acids. The CDR3 reads CSVELTVGANVLTF. CDR3 DNA: TGCAGCGTTGAACTCACAGTTGGGGCCAACGTCCTGACTTTC.

The CDR3 loop reads CASSEIAGRTYEQYF. The CDR3 nucleotides read TGCGCCAGCAGTGAGATAGCAGGGAGGACCTACGAGCAGTACTTC. V is TRBV10-2 and J is TRBJ2-7; perhaps TRBD2 as D (6 bases). V lost 2 bases and J 2 bases, leaving 13 bases between the germline ends. This CDR3 is built from 15 residues. Germline V lookup: CDR1 WSHSY, CDR2 SAAADI.

The chain links TRBV29-1 to TRBJ2-7, with D unclear. Germline V gives CDR1 SQVTM, CDR2 ANQGSEA. The CDR3 is made up of 16 amino acids. V was pared by 4 bases and J by 2 bases, with 21 bases between. The chain's CDR3 is CSVVTPLPTSAYEQYF. In DNA form, the CDR3 reads TGCAGCGTTGTCACACCCCTACCTACTTCCGCCTACGAGCAGTACTTC.

This chain uses TRBV12-3 or TRBV12-4 with TRBJ2-1, with TRBD2 matching 10 bases. Trimming cost V 6 bases and J 4 bases; bases outside gene matches: 9. CDR3 length: 16 residues. CDR3: CASSPSIAGGYNEQFF. CDR3 nucleotides: TGTGCCAGCAGCCCTAGTATAGCGGGGGGTTACAATGAGCAGTTCTTC.

This sequence joins TRBV20-1 and TRBJ2-3; D uncertain. There are 13 residues in the CDR3. CDR1 is DFQATT, CDR2 SNEGSKA, per germline (reference sequence). V was clipped by 3 bases and J by 1 base, with 8 bases between them. For the CDR3, the DNA is TGCAGTGCTAGTTCCAGCCGCACAGATACGCAGTATTTT. It yields the protein CSASSSRTDTQYF.